Below, one T cell receptor beta chain is given with its context. This sample is part of a study of shared clonotypes between healthy human individuals. On the study more broadly: Each donor's CD4 naive and CD4 memory cells filled three plates apiece, CD8 naive two, and CD8 memory one.

Genomic DNA from each subset was divided evenly over several immunoSEQ plates. Produced via immunoSEQ multiplex PCR; TCRdb's table is partial and in-frame only. The data contain roughly 2,000,000 clones, about 95% of them seen just once; the ten biggest clones take up more than 0.9%. The naive CD8 population came from CD45RO-negative cells selected for CCR7, without terminally differentiated effector memory CD45RA+ cells. V gave up 1 base and J gave up 6 bases, with 13 bases separating them. Germline V gives CDR1 MGHRA, CDR2 YSYEKL. This CDR3 is 16 amino acids long. The sample was naive CD8+ T cells sorted from blood. The chain uses TRBV4-1 and TRBJ1-6; D unclear. This clonotype was sampled from a man younger than 35 in good health. The CDR3: CASSQGAGYTNSPLHF. CDR3 coding DNA: TGCGCCAGCAGCCAAGGCGCCGGGTACACTAATTCACCCCTCCACTTT.